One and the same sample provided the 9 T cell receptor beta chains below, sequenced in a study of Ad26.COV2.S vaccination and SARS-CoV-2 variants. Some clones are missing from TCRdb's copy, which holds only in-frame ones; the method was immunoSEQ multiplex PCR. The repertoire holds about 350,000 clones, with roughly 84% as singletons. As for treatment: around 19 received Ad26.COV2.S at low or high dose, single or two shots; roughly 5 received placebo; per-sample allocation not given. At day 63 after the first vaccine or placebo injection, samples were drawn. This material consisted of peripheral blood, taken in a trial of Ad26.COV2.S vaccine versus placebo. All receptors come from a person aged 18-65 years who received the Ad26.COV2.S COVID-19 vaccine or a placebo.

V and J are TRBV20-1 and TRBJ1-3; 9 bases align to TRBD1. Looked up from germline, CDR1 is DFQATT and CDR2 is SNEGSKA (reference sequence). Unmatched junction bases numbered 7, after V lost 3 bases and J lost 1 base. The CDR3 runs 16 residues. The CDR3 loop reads CSASRGQGLSGNTIYF. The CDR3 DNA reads TGCAGTGCTAGTCGGGGACAGGGACTGTCTGGAAACACCATATATTTT.

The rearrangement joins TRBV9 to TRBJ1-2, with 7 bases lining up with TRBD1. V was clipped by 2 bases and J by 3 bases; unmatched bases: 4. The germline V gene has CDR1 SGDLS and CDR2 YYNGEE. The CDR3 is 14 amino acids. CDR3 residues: CASSVGGGDYGYTF. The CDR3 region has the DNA TGTGCCAGCAGCGTGGGAGGGGGCGACTATGGCTACACCTTC.

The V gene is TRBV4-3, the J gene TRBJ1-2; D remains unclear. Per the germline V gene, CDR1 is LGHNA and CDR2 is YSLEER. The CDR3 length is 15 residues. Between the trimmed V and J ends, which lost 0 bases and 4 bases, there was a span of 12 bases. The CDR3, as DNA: TGCGCCAGCAGCCAAGATCTCGCAGCCTCCTATGGCTACACCTTC. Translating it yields CASSQDLAASYGYTF.

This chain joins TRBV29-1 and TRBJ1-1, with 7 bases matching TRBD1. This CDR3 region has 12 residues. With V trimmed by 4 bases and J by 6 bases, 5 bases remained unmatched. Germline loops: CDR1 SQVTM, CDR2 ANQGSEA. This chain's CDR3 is CSVGDRAPEAFF. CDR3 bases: TGCAGCGTTGGAGACAGGGCCCCTGAAGCTTTCTTT.

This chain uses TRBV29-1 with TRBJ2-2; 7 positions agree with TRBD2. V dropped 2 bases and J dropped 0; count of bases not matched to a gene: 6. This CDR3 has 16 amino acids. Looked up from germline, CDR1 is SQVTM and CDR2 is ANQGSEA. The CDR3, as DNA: TGCAGCGTTGAAACGACTAGCAGAGCGAACACCGGGGAGCTGTTTTTT. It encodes CSVETTSRANTGELFF.

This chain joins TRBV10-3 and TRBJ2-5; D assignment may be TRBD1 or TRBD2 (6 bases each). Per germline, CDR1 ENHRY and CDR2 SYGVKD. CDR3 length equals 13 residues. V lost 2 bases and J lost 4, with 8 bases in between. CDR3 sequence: CAISEKGGETQYF. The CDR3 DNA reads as TGTGCCATCAGTGAGAAGGGGGGAGAGACCCAGTACTTC.

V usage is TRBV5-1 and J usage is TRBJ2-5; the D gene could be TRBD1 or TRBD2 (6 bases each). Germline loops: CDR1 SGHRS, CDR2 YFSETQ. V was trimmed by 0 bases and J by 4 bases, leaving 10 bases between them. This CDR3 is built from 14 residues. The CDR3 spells CASSLGRGGETQYF. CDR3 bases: TGCGCCAGCAGCTTGGGCAGGGGAGGAGAGACCCAGTACTTC.

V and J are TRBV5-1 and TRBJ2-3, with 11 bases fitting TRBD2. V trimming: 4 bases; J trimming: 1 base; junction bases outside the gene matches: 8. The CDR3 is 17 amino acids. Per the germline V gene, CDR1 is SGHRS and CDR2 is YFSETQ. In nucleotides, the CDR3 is TGCGCCAGCAGCCCCCTATTAGCGGGAGGGGGCACAGATACGCAGTATTTT. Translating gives CASSPLLAGGGTDTQYF.

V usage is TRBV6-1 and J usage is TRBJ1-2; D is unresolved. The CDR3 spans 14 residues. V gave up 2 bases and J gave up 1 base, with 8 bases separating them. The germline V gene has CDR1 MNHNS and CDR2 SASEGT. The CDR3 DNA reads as TGTGCCAGCAGTGAATCCCACGTTAACTATGGCTACACCTTC. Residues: CASSESHVNYGYTF.